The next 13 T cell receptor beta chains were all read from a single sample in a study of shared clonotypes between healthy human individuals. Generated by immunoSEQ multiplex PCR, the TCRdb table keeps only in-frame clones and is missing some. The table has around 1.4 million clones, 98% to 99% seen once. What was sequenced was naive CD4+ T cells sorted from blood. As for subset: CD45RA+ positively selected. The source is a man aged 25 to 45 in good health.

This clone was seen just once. CDR3: CASSQSFRGGETQYF. In DNA form, the CDR3 reads TGCGCCAGCAGCCAATCCTTCAGGGGCGGGGAGACCCAGTACTTC. The chain uses TRBV4-3 and TRBJ2-5; the D gene is possibly TRBD1 (6 bases). This CDR3 is 15 amino acids long. Germline CDR1 is LGHNA and CDR2 is YSLEER. With 2 bases removed from V and 5 bases from J, the gap between germline ends came to 15 bases.

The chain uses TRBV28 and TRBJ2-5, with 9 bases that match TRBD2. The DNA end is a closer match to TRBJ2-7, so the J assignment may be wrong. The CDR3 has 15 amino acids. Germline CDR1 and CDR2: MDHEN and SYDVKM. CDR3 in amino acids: CASSLTSGSSYEQYF. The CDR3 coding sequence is TGTGCCAGCAGTTTGACTAGCGGAAGCTCCTACGAGCAGTACTTC.

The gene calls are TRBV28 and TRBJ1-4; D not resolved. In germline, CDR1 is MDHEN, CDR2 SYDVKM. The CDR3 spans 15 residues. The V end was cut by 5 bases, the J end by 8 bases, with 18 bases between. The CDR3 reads CASSPGGIRGEKLFF. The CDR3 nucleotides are TGTGCCAGCAGTCCCGGAGGGATAAGAGGAGAAAAACTGTTTTTT.

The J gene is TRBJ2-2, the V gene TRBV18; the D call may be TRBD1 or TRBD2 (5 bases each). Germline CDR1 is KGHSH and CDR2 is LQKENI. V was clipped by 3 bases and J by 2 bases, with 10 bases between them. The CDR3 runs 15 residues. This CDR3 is CASSPVRGNTGELFF. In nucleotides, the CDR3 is TGTGCCAGCTCACCGGTTCGGGGCAACACCGGGGAGCTGTTTTTT.

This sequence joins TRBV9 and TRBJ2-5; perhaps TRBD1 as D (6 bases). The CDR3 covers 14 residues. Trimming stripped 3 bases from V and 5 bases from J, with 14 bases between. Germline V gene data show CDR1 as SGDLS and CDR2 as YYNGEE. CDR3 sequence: CASSARGPGETQYF. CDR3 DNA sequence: TGTGCCAGCAGCGCCAGGGGCCCTGGGGAGACCCAGTACTTC.

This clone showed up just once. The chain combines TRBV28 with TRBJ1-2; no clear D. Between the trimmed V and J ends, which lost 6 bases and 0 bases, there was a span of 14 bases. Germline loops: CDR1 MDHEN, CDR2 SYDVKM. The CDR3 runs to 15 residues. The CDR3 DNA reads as TGTGCCAGCAGCAACAGTCGCCTAGCTAACTATGGCTACACCTTC. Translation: CASSNSRLANYGYTF.

CDR3 DNA sequence: TGTGCCAGCAGCCCGGGACAACCTCACGAGCAGTACTTC. Translation: CASSPGQPHEQYF. The chain uses TRBV9 and TRBJ2-7; a weak D match, TRBD1 (6 bases). Trimming stripped 4 bases from V and 5 bases from J, with 13 bases between. This CDR3 is 13 amino acids long. Germline loops: CDR1 SGDLS, CDR2 YYNGEE.

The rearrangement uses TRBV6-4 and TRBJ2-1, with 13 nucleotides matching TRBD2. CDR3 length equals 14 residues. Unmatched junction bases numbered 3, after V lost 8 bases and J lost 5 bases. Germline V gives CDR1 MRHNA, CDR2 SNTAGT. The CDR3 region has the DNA TGTGCCAGCCGGACTAGCGGGAGCAACAATGAGCAGTTCTTC. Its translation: CASRTSGSNNEQFF.

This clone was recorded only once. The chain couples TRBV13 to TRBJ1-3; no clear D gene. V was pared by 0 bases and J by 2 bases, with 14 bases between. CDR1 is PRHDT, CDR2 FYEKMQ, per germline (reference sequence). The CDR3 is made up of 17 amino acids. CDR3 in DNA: TGTGCCAGCAGCTTAGGAGTAACAATATCTACTGGAAACACCATATATTTT. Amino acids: CASSLGVTISTGNTIYF.

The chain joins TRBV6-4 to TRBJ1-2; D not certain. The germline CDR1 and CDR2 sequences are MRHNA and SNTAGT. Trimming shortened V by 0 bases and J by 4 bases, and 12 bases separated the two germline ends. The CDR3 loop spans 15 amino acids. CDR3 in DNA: TGTGCCAGCAGTGACTCGATCTACAGCCTCTATGGCTACACCTTC. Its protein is CASSDSIYSLYGYTF.

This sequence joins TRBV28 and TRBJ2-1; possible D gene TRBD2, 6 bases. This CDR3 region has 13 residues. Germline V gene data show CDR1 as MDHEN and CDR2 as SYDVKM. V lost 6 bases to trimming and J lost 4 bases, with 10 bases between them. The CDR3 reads CASSSSAYNEQFF. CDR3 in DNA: TGTGCCAGCAGCTCTAGCGCGTACAATGAGCAGTTCTTC.

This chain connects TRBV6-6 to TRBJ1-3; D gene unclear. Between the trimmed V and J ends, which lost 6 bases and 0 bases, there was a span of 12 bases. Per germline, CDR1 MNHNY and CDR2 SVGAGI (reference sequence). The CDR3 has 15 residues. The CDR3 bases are TGTGCCAGCAGCCTGGACGGCGCCTCTGGAAACACCATATATTTT. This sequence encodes CASSLDGASGNTIYF.

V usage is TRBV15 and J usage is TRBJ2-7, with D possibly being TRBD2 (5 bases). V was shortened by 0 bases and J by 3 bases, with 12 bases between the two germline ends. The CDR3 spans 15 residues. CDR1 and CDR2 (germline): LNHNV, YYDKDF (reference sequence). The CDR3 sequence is CATSRDRGRHYEQYF. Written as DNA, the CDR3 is TGTGCCACCAGCAGAGATCGGGGTCGTCACTACGAGCAGTACTTC.